A single sample gave rise to the 5 T cell receptor beta chains below, sequenced in a study of identical twins. Each CDR3 protein gets one entry after TCRdb re-called the 5' RACE reads with MiXCR. Among about 690,000 distinct CDR3 sequences listed, approximately 6% were seen once. Sequenced: naive T cells sorted from blood. These receptors all come from a man younger than 35 in good health.

This clonotype was observed many times. This sequence joins TRBV24-1 and TRBJ1-4; TRBD1 aligns across 11 bases. V lost 3 bases and J lost 7; bases outside the gene matches: 3. Germline V lookup: CDR1 KGHDR, CDR2 SFDVKD. The CDR3 spans 15 residues. The CDR3 is CATSDPGQGVEKLFF. The CDR3 DNA follows: TGTGCCACCAGTGATCCGGGACAGGGGGTTGAAAAACTGTTTTTT.

In this sample, this clonotype turned up many times. The chain is built from TRBV12-3 or TRBV12-4 and TRBJ2-7; 11 bases align to TRBD2. CDR3 length: 14 amino acids. Trimming cost V 5 bases and J 1 base; bases outside gene matches: 1. The CDR3 DNA reads as TGTGCCAGCAGTCGACTAGCGGGATCCTACGAGCAGTACTTC. Amino acids: CASSRLAGSYEQYF.

This clonotype was found a few times. This chain joins TRBV13 and TRBJ2-5, with D perhaps TRBD1 (5 bases). With 2 bases removed from V and 6 bases from J, the gap between germline ends came to 7 bases. The germline V gene encodes CDR1 PRHDT and CDR2 FYEKMQ (reference sequence). This CDR3 has 12 amino acids. The CDR3 DNA reads TGTGCCAGCAGCTTAAGGGGCCAGACCCAGTACTTC. Translated: CASSLRGQTQYF.

This clonotype appeared many times. The rearrangement links TRBV7-9 to TRBJ1-1, with 7 bases that match TRBD1. The CDR3 extends over 14 amino acids. V dropped 8 bases and J dropped 7; count of bases not matched to a gene: 13. Germline loops: CDR1 SEHNR, CDR2 FQNEAQ (reference sequence). The CDR3 region is CASSSGGGFSEAFF. DNA of the CDR3: TGTGCCAGCTCATCAGGGGGAGGTTTCAGTGAAGCTTTCTTT.

V is TRBV7-9 and J is TRBJ1-1; unclear D gene. CDR3 size: 12 residues. V was trimmed by 2 bases and J by 8 bases, leaving 9 bases between them. Germline-derived CDR1 and CDR2 are SEHNR and FQNEAQ (reference sequence). The CDR3 protein is CASSLRPGEAFF. CDR3 nucleotides: TGTGCCAGCAGCTTACGGCCCGGGGAAGCTTTCTTT.